These 21 T cell receptor beta chains came from one sample sequenced in a study of T cell repertoires in aging, cancer and after chemotherapy. Peripheral blood genomic DNA, not sorted cells or RNA, was the template. Multiplex touch-down PCR with TRB-A/B primers amplified rearranged V-D-J TRB sequences. TCRdb reprocessed the multiplex PCR reads with MiXCR, giving one entry per CDR3 protein. The sample holds about 480 distinct CDR3 sequences, 50% to 75% seen once. The sample comprised blood. These receptors all come from a human donor with a blood cancer.

This clonotype counts as large. The chain joins TRBV6-1 to TRBJ2-2, with D tentatively TRBD2 (7 bases). CDR1 and CDR2 (germline): MNHNS, SASEGT. V lost 6 bases, J lost 1 base, and 12 bases lay in between. CDR3 size: 15 residues. The CDR3 is CASRTGGLNTGELFF. The CDR3 nucleotides are TGTGCCAGCAGGACGGGGGGCCTGAACACCGGGGAGCTGTTTTTT.

This clonotype is large. This rearrangement joins TRBV30 to TRBJ1-5; TRBD1 matches 9 bases. The CDR3 consists of 15 residues. Germline V CDR1 and CDR2: GTSNPN, SVGIG (reference sequence). The junction had 7 bases not matched to a gene; V was cut back by 0 bases and J by 7 bases. The CDR3 sequence: CAWSVGGQGWQPQHF. CDR3 nucleotide sequence: TGTGCCTGGAGTGTTGGAGGACAGGGGTGGCAGCCCCAGCATTTT. Complete variable domain (other parts from reference TRBV30 and TRBJ1-5): SQTIHQWPATLVQPVGSPLSLECTVEGTSNPNLYWYRQAAGRGLQLLFYSVGIGQISSEVPQNLSASRPQDRQFILSSKKLLLSDSGFYLCAWSVGGQGWQPQHFGDGTRLSIL.

The chain uses TRBV12-3 or TRBV12-4 and TRBJ2-7; 13 positions match TRBD2. There are 16 residues in the CDR3. V trimming: 6 bases; J trimming: 2 bases; junction bases outside the gene matches: 7. The CDR3 region has the DNA TGTGCCAGCAGCGGAGGACTAGCGGGAGTAGCCTACGAGCAGTACTTC. Translated, it gives CASSGGLAGVAYEQYF.

By share, this clonotype ranks as large. The chain recombines TRBV7-9 with TRBJ2-3; TRBD2 is a possible D gene (6 bases). CDR1 is SEHNR and CDR2 is FQNEAQ in the germline V gene (reference sequence). Between the trimmed V and J ends, which lost 1 base and 3 bases, there was a span of 14 bases. This CDR3 has 16 amino acids. The CDR3, as DNA: TGTGCCAGCAGCTTAGTACCGGGAGTGTGGACAGATACGCAGTATTTT. Its protein is CASSLVPGVWTDTQYF.

The chain carries TRBV20-1 and TRBJ2-3; 9 bases match TRBD2. Germline V gene lookup returns CDR1 DFQATT and CDR2 SNEGSKA (reference sequence). This CDR3 comprises 14 residues. Trimming removed 3 bases from V and 4 bases from J; junction bases left unmatched: 5. CDR3 sequence: CSARAGGQADTQYF. DNA of the CDR3: TGCAGTGCTAGGGCGGGGGGGCAGGCAGATACGCAGTATTTT.

This clonotype is labeled as medium-sized. As DNA, the CDR3 is TGCGCCAGCTCCGGAGGGGGGGGCCTTTACAATGAGCAGTTCTTC. Its protein product is CASSGGGGLYNEQFF. The chain recombines TRBV5-1 with TRBJ2-1; tentative D call: TRBD2 (7 bases). This CDR3 has 15 residues. Germline-derived CDR1 and CDR2 are SGHRS and YFSETQ. Trimming removed 7 bases at V and 4 bases at J, with 18 bases between. Complete variable domain (other parts from reference TRBV5-1 and TRBJ2-1): KAGVTQTPRYLIKTRGQQVTLSCSPISGHRSVSWYQQTPGQGLQFLFEYFSETQRNKGNFPGRFSGRQFSNSRSEMNVSTLELGDSALYLCASSGGGGLYNEQFFGPGTRLTVL.

This clonotype counts as medium-sized. The CDR3 protein is CASSAGQAYNEQFF. Written as DNA, the CDR3 is TGTGCCAGCAGTGCCGGACAGGCCTACAATGAGCAGTTCTTC. The J gene is TRBJ2-1, the V gene TRBV6-5; the match to TRBD1 covers 7 bases. Germline assignment: CDR1 MNHEY and CDR2 SVGAGI. The ends lost 5 bases at V and 2 bases at J; junction bases unmatched: 3. The CDR3 is 14 residues long.

This clonotype is medium-sized within its sample. The chain combines TRBV7-9 with TRBJ1-6; D gene uncertain. There are 15 residues in the CDR3. Trimming took 1 base from V and 4 from J, leaving 8 bases between them. CDR1 is SEHNR, CDR2 FQNEAQ, per germline (reference sequence). The CDR3 DNA reads TGTGCCAGCAGCTTAGTGACGGATTATAATTCACCCCTCCACTTT. Translation: CASSLVTDYNSPLHF.

This clonotype was picked up a small number of times. The chain combines TRBV9 with TRBJ1-4; 7 nucleotides line up with TRBD1. J was trimmed by 0 bases and V by 7 bases; bases with no gene match: 12. The CDR3 contains 17 residues. CDR1 SGDLS and CDR2 YYNGEE come from the germline V gene. The CDR3 loop reads CASARGQTVATNEKLFF. The CDR3 DNA reads as TGTGCCAGCGCTAGGGGACAGACCGTTGCAACTAATGAAAAACTGTTTTTT.

V and J are TRBV28 and TRBJ2-5; TRBD1 aligns across 7 bases. CDR3 length: 13 amino acids. In germline, CDR1 is MDHEN, CDR2 SYDVKM. J gave up 2 bases and V 7 bases, and 4 bases lay outside the gene matches. Here the CDR3 reads CASMTGRQETQYF. CDR3 in DNA: TGTGCCAGCATGACAGGGCGACAAGAGACCCAGTACTTC.

This clonotype is judged medium-sized (0.01 to 0.1%). The CDR3 here is CASSSFPQGSYEQYF. CDR3 bases: TGTGCCAGCAGCTCCTTCCCACAGGGGTCCTACGAGCAGTACTTC. The chain uses TRBV7-9 and TRBJ2-7, with 7 bases lining up with TRBD1. Germline V lookup: CDR1 SEHNR, CDR2 FQNEAQ (reference sequence). V lost 4 bases, J lost 1 base, and 7 bases stayed unmatched. This CDR3 is built from 15 residues. The variable domain in full, completed from reference TRBV7-9 and TRBJ2-7, reads DTGVSQNPRHKITKRGQNVTFRCDPISEHNRLYWYRQTLGQGPEFLTYFQNEAQLEKSRLLSDRFSAERPKGSFSTLEIQRTEQGDSAMYLCASSSFPQGSYEQYFGPGTRLTVT.

In its sample, this clonotype ranks as large. V usage is TRBV5-5 and J usage is TRBJ2-7; D is ambiguous. The CDR3 has 13 residues. V dropped 5 bases and J dropped 2 bases, with 11 bases sitting between them. The germline V gene encodes CDR1 SGHKS and CDR2 YYEKEE (reference sequence). CDR3 DNA: TGTGCCAGCAGGGTTGGTGGAGCCTACGAGCAGTACTTC. This codes for CASRVGGAYEQYF.

The chain has TRBV12-3 or TRBV12-4 and TRBJ1-2, with a weak D call TRBD1 (5 bases). The V end was cut by 5 bases, the J end by 2 bases, with 12 bases between. CDR3 size: 14 residues. CDR3 residues: CASSPGSLNYGYTF. CDR3 DNA: TGTGCCAGCAGTCCAGGGTCACTCAACTATGGCTACACCTTC.

Judged by abundance, this clonotype is large. The chain recombines TRBV6-5 with TRBJ1-1; no reliable D call. Germline V gene sequence: CDR1 MNHEY, CDR2 SVGAGI. V lost 1 base, J lost 10 bases, and 10 bases lay in between. The CDR3 spans 12 residues. The CDR3 bases are TGTGCCAGCAGTTACTATGGGATGCGAGCTTTCTTT. Protein: CASSYYGMRAFF.

In its sample, this clonotype is medium-sized (0.01 to 0.1%). V gene TRBV5-4 combines with J gene TRBJ1-5; D may be TRBD1 (5 bases). Germline-derived CDR1 and CDR2 are SGHNT and YYREEE (reference sequence). Deletions cut 4 bases from V and 7 bases from J, with 12 bases between. CDR3 length: 13 residues. CDR3 bases: TGTGCCAGCAGCCGGGACCCCCTACAGCCCCAGCATTTT. Protein sequence: CASSRDPLQPQHF.

The V and J genes are TRBV27 and TRBJ1-1; no clear D gene. The CDR3 has 15 residues. V gave up 6 bases and J gave up 1 base, with 15 bases separating them. CDR1 is MNHEY and CDR2 is SMNVEV in the germline V gene (reference sequence). The DNA for the CDR3 is TGTGCCAGCAGCCCAAACCCGACGGGGAACACTGAAGCTTTCTTT. Its translation is CASSPNPTGNTEAFF.

The V call is TRBV19, the J call TRBJ1-1, with unresolved D. CDR1 and CDR2 (germline): LNHDA, SQIVND (reference sequence). There are 12 residues in the CDR3. The ends were cut back, 4 bases at V and 3 bases at J, with 6 bases in the middle. The CDR3 DNA reads TGTGCCAGTAGTAAATCCCACACTGAAGCTTTCTTT. Translating it yields CASSKSHTEAFF.

The chain has TRBV27 and TRBJ2-6, with D hard to call. The CDR3 has 20 residues. Germline V lookup: CDR1 MNHEY, CDR2 SMNVEV (reference sequence). The V and J ends lost 6 bases and 0 bases respectively, with 24 bases between them. CDR3 bases: TGTGCCAGCAGCCCTAACCGTAGGGATTTTGGGTACTCTGGGGCCAACGTCCTGACTTTC. Its protein product is CASSPNRRDFGYSGANVLTF.

The chain joins TRBV30 to TRBJ2-3; no clear D gene. This CDR3 comprises 13 residues. Between the trimmed V and J ends, which lost 8 bases and 4 bases, there was a span of 16 bases. Germline assignment: CDR1 GTSNPN and CDR2 SVGIG (reference sequence). The CDR3 sequence: CASKSAPADTQYF. As DNA, the CDR3 is TGTGCCAGTAAAAGTGCGCCCGCAGATACGCAGTATTTT.

This chain joins TRBV18 and TRBJ1-1; D possibly corresponds to TRBD1 (6 bases). Trimming took off 5 bases at V and 2 bases at J, with 18 bases between the two ends. In germline, CDR1 is KGHSH, CDR2 LQKENI. CDR3 length: 16 amino acids. The CDR3 reads CASSTLVGGRNTEAFF. Here the CDR3 DNA reads TGTGCCAGCTCAACCCTAGTGGGGGGGCGTAACACTGAAGCTTTCTTT.

The rearrangement links TRBV6-4 to TRBJ2-2; D is undetermined. The CDR3 loop spans 13 amino acids. The germline V and J ends were trimmed by 2 bases and 3 bases, with 4 bases remaining between them. Germline values: CDR1 MRHNA, CDR2 SNTAGT. This chain's CDR3 is CASSDGHTGELFF. The CDR3, as DNA: TGTGCCAGCAGTGACGGACACACCGGGGAGCTGTTTTTT.